These T cell receptor beta chains were read from a single sample in a study of blood T cell repertoires in COVID-19. The protocol was immunoSEQ multiplex PCR, while the TCRdb copy is restricted to in-frame clones and leaves out a portion. The sample contains roughly 37,000 clones, around four fifths of which appear only once. Sequences were obtained from peripheral blood. The receptors were sampled from a human donor in a cohort sampled during active COVID-19. Each CDR3 is given with its conserved first and last residue. A D gene is named only where the DNA matches it firmly. Clone size, where shown, is once, few, many, or a class for clones that have expanded.

TRBD1 | TRBV4-3 | few | CASSRDTGTGGYEQYF
TRBD2 | TRBV5-5 | few | CASSLELAGGRETQYF
TRBD1 | TRBV6-2/TRBV6-3 | - | CASSYSRQGDYGYTF
- | TRBV7-2 | once | CASSLDSNNEQFF
TRBD1 | TRBV29-1 | - | CSDGGDRAMNTEAFF
TRBD2 | TRBV30 | - | CAAALAGTDTQYF
TRBD2 | TRBV9 | - | CASSAPDWRASGELDTQYF
TRBD2 | TRBV11-1 | - | CASSLLAGGTDTQYF
- | TRBV29-1 | - | CSVEYSTTGELFF
TRBD1 | TRBV24-1 | - | CATSDSLGGTGRLEQYF
TRBD1 | TRBV24-1 | - | CATTAGTGRNTEAFF
TRBD2 | TRBV9 | - | CASSEAAGAREAKNIQYF
TRBD1 | TRBV3-1/TRBV3-2 | - | CASSPRAGQGNTEAFF